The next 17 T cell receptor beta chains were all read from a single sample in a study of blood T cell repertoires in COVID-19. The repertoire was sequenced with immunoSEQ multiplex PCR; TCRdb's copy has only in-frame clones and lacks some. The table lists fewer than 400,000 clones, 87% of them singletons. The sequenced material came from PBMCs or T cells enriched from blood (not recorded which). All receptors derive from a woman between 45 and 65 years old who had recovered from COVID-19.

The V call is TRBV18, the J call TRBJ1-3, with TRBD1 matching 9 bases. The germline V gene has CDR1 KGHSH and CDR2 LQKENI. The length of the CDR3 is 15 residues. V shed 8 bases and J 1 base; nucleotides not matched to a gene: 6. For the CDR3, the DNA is TGTGCCAGCGCCCCGGGACAGGGTTCTGGAAACACCATATATTTT. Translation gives CASAPGQGSGNTIYF.

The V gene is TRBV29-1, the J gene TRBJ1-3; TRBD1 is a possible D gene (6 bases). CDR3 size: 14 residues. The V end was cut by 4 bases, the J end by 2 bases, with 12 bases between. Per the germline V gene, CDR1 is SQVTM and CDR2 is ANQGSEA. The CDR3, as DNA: TGCAGCGTTGCCCCAACAGGGACTGGAAACACCATATATTTT. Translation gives CSVAPTGTGNTIYF.

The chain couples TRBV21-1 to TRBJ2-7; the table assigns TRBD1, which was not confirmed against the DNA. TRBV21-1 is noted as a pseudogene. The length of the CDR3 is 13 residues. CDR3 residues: CASTHTGAYEQYF. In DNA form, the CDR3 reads TGTGCCAGCACCCACACAGGGGCCTACGAGCAGTACTTC.

CDR3 nucleotide sequence: TGTGCCAGCGGAGATAGCGGGGCCGCGGGAGATACGCAGTATTTT. Residues: CASGDSGAAGDTQYF. The chain joins TRBV6-5 to TRBJ2-3, with TRBD2 matching over 8 bases. V lost 8 bases, J lost 5 bases, and 12 bases stayed unmatched. CDR3 length: 15 residues. Germline V CDR1 and CDR2: MNHEY, SVGAGI.

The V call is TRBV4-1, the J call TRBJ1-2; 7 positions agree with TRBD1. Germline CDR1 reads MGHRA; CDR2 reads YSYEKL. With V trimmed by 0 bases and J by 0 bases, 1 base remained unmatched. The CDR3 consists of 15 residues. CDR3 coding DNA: TGCGCCAGCAGCCAAGAGGGACAGTCTAACTATGGCTACACCTTC. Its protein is CASSQEGQSNYGYTF.

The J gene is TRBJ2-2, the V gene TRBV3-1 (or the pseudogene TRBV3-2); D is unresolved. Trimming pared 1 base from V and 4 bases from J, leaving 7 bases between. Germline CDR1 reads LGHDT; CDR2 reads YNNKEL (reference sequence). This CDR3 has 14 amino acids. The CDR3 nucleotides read TGTGCCAGCAGCCAAGGGTCGGGCACCGGGGAGCTGTTTTTT. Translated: CASSQGSGTGELFF.

As DNA, the CDR3 is TGTGCCCGACGGGGGGATAGCAATCAGCCCCAGCATTTT. Protein: CARRGDSNQPQHF. The chain has TRBV28 and TRBJ1-5; perhaps TRBD1 as D (5 bases). This CDR3 contains 13 residues. V lost 11 bases and J 0 bases, leaving 11 bases between the germline ends. Germline lookup yields CDR1 MDHEN and CDR2 SYDVKM.

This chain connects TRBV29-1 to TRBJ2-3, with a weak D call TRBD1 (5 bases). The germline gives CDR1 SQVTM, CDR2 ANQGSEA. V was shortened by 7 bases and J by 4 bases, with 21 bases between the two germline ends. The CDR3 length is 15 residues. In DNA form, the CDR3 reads TGCAGCGCTACACCTAATGATCAGGGTCCAGATACGCAGTATTTT. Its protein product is CSATPNDQGPDTQYF.

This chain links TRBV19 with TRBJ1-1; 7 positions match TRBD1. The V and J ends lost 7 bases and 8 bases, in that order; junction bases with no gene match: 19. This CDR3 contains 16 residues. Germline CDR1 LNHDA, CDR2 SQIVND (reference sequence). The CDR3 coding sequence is TGTGCCAGTACTCTTCGGGACAGCTTAAGATTTTCAGAAGCTTTCTTT. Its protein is CASTLRDSLRFSEAFF.

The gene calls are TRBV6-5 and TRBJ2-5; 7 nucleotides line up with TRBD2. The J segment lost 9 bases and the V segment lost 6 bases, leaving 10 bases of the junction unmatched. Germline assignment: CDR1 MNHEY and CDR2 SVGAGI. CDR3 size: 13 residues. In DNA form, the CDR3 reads TGTGCCAGCAGCCCCCGGGAGGTAACGGCCCAGTACTTC. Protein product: CASSPREVTAQYF.

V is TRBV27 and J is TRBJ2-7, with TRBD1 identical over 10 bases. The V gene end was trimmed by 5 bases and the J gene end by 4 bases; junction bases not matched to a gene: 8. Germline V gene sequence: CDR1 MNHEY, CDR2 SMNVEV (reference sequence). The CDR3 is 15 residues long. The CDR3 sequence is CASSLLRDRGYEQYF. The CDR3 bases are TGTGCCAGCAGTCTTCTCCGGGACAGGGGTTACGAGCAGTACTTC.

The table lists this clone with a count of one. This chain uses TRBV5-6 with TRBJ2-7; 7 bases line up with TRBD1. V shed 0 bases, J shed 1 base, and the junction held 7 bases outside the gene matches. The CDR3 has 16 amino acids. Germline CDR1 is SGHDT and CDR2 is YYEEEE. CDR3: CASSLVGGSESYEQYF. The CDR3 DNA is TGTGCCAGCAGCTTGGTAGGGGGCAGCGAGTCCTACGAGCAGTACTTC.

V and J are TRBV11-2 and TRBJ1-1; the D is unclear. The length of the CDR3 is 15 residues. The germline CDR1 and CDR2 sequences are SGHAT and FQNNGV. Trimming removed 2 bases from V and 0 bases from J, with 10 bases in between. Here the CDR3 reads CASSLRVGMNTEAFF. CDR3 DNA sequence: TGTGCCAGCAGCTTACGGGTTGGCATGAACACTGAAGCTTTCTTT.

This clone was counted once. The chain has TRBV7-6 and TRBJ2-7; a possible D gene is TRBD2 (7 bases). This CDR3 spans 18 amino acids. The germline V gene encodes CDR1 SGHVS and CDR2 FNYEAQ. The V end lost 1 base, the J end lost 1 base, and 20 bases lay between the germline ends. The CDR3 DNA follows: TGTGCCAGCAGCTTAGTTCGGGGGGCTGCGTCAGTTTCCTACGAGCAGTACTTC. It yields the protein CASSLVRGAASVSYEQYF.

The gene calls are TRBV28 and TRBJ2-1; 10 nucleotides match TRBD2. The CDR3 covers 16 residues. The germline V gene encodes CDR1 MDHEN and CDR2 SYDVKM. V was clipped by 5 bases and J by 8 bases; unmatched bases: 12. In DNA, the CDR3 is TGTGCCAGCAGTCCCACTCCCAGCGGGGGGGCCCATGAGCAGTTCTTC. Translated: CASSPTPSGGAHEQFF.

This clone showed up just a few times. CDR3 nucleotide sequence: TGTGCCATCAGCGGACAGGAGCTAGCTCCGAACACCGGGGAGCTGTTTTTT. It encodes CAISGQELAPNTGELFF. This rearrangement joins TRBV10-3 to TRBJ2-2; 7 nucleotides line up with TRBD1. CDR1 is ENHRY, CDR2 SYGVKD, per germline. J gave up 0 bases and V 6 bases, and 10 bases lay outside the gene matches. The CDR3 is made up of 17 amino acids.

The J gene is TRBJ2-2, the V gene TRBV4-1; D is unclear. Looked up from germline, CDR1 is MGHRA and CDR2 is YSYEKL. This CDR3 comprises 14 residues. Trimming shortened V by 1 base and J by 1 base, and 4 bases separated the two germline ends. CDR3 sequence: CASSQGENTGELFF. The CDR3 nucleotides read TGCGCCAGCAGCCAAGGCGAGAACACCGGGGAGCTGTTTTTT.